These 11 T cell receptor beta chains were all obtained from the same sample, sequenced in a study of blood T cells in healthy people across ages. Alongside a J-beta primer mix, a sample-barcoded 5' primer served in a second PCR lasting about 6 to 11 cycles. One entry per CDR3 protein results from TCRdb running MiXCR on the 5' RACE reads. Of some 1.8 million distinct CDR3 sequences detected, about two fifths appear once; the ten largest clones hold 23%. The sample was blood. The receptors were sampled from a human donor in good health.

The J gene is TRBJ2-7, the V gene TRBV7-2; D may match TRBD1 or TRBD2 (5 bases each). V was cut by 5 bases and J by 3 bases, with 17 bases left in between. CDR3 length: 15 amino acids. The germline V gene has CDR1 SGHTA and CDR2 FQGNSA. CDR3 residues: CASSPYGTQGYEQYF. CDR3 in DNA: TGTGCCAGCAGCCCATACGGGACGCAAGGCTACGAGCAGTACTTC.

The genes are TRBV10-3 and TRBJ2-3; 7 nucleotides line up with TRBD2. CDR3 length: 14 residues. Trimming cost V 6 bases and J 2 bases; bases outside gene matches: 5. From germline, CDR1 is ENHRY and CDR2 SYGVKD. CDR3 in amino acids: CAIRGLNFTDTQYF. CDR3 nucleotide sequence: TGTGCCATCAGGGGACTAAACTTCACAGATACGCAGTATTTT.

J is TRBJ2-1 and V is TRBV24-1, with 12 bases aligning to TRBD2. V was clipped by 2 bases and J by 9 bases; unmatched bases: 4. The CDR3 covers 15 residues. Germline values: CDR1 KGHDR, CDR2 SFDVKD. CDR3: CATSDSSGGAGEQFF. The DNA for the CDR3 is TGTGCCACCAGTGATTCTAGCGGGGGGGCCGGTGAGCAGTTCTTC.

The V gene is TRBV9, the J gene TRBJ1-2, with D unclear. The CDR3 covers 13 residues. V dropped 2 bases and J dropped 7 bases, with 12 bases sitting between them. CDR1 SGDLS and CDR2 YYNGEE come from the germline V gene. The CDR3 is CASSVEGFRGYTF. The DNA for the CDR3 is TGTGCCAGCAGCGTTGAGGGTTTCCGTGGCTACACCTTC. The complete variable domain, with remaining parts taken from reference TRBV9 and TRBJ1-2, reads DSGVTQTPKHLITATGQRVTLRCSPRSGDLSVYWYQQSLDQGLQFLIQYYNGEERAKGNILERFSAQQFPDLHSELNLSSLELGDSALYFCASSVEGFRGYTFGSGTRLTVV.

The chain joins TRBV5-1 to TRBJ2-3; either TRBD1 or TRBD2 may fit D (6 bases each). The CDR3 consists of 14 residues. Germline V gene data show CDR1 as SGHRS and CDR2 as YFSETQ. Trimming shortened V by 3 bases and J by 2 bases, and 10 bases separated the two germline ends. CDR3 sequence: CASSWGAYTDTQYF. In DNA form, the CDR3 reads TGCGCCAGCAGCTGGGGGGCGTACACAGATACGCAGTATTTT.

As regards this clonotype: A single base separates this from a much larger clone, so it may be a read error. The chain couples TRBV6-5 to TRBJ2-6, with D unresolved. CDR3 length: 13 residues. V was trimmed by 6 bases and J by 0 bases, leaving 3 bases between them. Germline V CDR1 and CDR2: MNHEY, SVGAGI. The CDR3 DNA reads TGTGCCAGCAGGAACTCTGGGGCCAACGTCCTGACTTTC. Translation: CASRNSGANVLTF.

This clonotype was counted once. This sequence may be a read error, since a much larger clone differs from it by one base. The chain employs TRBV7-2 and TRBJ1-2; D is perhaps TRBD1 (5 bases). The CDR3 is made up of 14 amino acids. CDR1 is SGHTA and CDR2 is FQGNSA in the germline V gene. The CDR3 region is CASSTRRGSYDYTF. The CDR3 coding sequence is TGTGCCAGCAGCACGAGGAGGGGTTCCTATGACTACACCTTC.

This clonotype was detected only a few times. This sequence joins TRBV10-3 and TRBJ2-5, with 7 bases lining up with TRBD1. The CDR3 extends over 17 amino acids. The germline CDR1 and CDR2 sequences are ENHRY and SYGVKD. Trimming cost V 2 bases and J 2 bases; bases outside gene matches: 11. CDR3 sequence: CAISEAQAGTEQETQYF. The CDR3 bases are TGTGCCATCAGTGAGGCCCAGGCCGGGACAGAACAAGAGACCCAGTACTTC.

The chain employs TRBV7-9 and TRBJ2-4; D gene ambiguous. The end of the DNA fits TRBJ2-5 better, so the J call may be wrong. Germline V gives CDR1 SEHNR, CDR2 FQNEAQ (reference sequence). This CDR3 is 14 amino acids long. This chain's CDR3 is CASSSTEKKETQYF. The CDR3 DNA sequence: TGTGCCAGCAGCTCCACCGAAAAGAAAGAGACCCAGTACTTC.

The J gene is TRBJ2-2, the V gene TRBV29-1; tentatively, D is TRBD1 (6 bases). Germline loops: CDR1 SQVTM, CDR2 ANQGSEA. There are 13 residues in the CDR3. Trimming pared 7 bases from V and 7 bases from J, leaving 16 bases between. The CDR3 reads CSAGHQIGGELFF. CDR3 DNA sequence: TGCAGCGCGGGACACCAGATTGGCGGGGAGCTGTTTTTT.

This clonotype was counted many times. In DNA, the CDR3 is TGTGCCAGCAGCTCGACCCCCGACAGGGGGCCTACTGGGGCCAACGTCCTGACTTTC. It is translated as CASSSTPDRGPTGANVLTF. This chain connects TRBV7-9 to TRBJ2-6; 10 nucleotides line up with TRBD1. J lost 2 bases, V lost 4 bases, and 11 bases had no gene match. The CDR3 loop spans 19 amino acids. CDR1 is SEHNR and CDR2 is FQNEAQ in the germline V gene (reference sequence).